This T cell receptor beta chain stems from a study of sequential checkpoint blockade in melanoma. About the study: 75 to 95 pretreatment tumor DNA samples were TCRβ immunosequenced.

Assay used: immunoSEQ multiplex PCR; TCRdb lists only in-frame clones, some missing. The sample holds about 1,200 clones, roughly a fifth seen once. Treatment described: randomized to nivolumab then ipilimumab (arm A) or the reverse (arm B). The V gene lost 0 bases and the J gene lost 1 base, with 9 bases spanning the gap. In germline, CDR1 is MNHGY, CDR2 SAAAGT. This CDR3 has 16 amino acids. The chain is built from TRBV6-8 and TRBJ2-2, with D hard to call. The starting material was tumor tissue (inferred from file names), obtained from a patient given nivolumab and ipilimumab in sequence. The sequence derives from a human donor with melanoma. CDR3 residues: CASSYSSGQNTGELFF. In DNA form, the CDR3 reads TGTGCCAGCAGTTACTCGAGTGGTCAGAACACCGGGGAGCTGTTTTTT.